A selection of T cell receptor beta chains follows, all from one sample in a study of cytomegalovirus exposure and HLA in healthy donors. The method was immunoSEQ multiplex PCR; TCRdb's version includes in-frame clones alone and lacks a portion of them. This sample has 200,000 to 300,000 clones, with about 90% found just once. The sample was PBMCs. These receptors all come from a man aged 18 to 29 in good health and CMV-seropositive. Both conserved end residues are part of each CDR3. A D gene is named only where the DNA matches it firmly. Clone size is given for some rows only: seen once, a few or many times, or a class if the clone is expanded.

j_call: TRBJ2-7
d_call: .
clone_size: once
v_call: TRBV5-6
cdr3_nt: TGTGCCAGCAGCCGTCCCCTTGGGGGCTACGAGCAGTACTTC
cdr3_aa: CASSRPLGGYEQYF

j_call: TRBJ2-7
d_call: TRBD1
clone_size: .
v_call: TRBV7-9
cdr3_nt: TGTGCCAGCAGCCCCGCCCATACAGGGGTCGAGCAGTACTTC
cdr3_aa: CASSPAHTGVEQYF

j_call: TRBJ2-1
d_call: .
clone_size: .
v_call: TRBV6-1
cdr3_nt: TGTGCCAGCAGTCCCCCAGGGATGCTAAACAATGAGCAGTTCTTC
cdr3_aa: CASSPPGMLNNEQFF

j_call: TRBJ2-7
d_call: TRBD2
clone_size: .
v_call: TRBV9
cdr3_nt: TGTGCCAGCAGCGTTTCAGCGGGAGAAAACTACGAGCAGTACTTC
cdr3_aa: CASSVSAGENYEQYF

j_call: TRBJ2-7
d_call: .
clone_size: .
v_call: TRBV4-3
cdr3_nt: TGCGCCAGCGCCCCCGGGGCAAGGTCTTCCTACGAGCAGTACTTC
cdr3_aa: CASAPGARSSYEQYF

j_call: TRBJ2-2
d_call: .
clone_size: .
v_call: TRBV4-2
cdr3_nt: TGTGCCAGCAGCCCACTAACCGCCGGGGAGCTGTTTTTT
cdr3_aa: CASSPLTAGELFF

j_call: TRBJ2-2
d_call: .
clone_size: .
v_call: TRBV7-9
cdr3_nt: TGTGCCAGCAGCCACCTCACCGGGGAGCTGTTTTTT
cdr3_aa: CASSHLTGELFF

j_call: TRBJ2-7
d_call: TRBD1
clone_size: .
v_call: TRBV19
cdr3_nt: TGTGCCAGTAGTAACCCCCCCGACAGGGAAGGGGCCTACGAGCAGTACTTC
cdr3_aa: CASSNPPDREGAYEQYF

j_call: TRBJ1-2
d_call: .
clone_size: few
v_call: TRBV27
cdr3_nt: TGTGCCAGCAGGCCCTCAATGGGGATCTATGGCTACACCTTC
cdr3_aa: CASRPSMGIYGYTF

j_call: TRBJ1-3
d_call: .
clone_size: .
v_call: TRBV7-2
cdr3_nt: TGTGCCAGCAGCTCCCTGGGCCCTGGAAACACCATATATTTT
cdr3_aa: CASSSLGPGNTIYF

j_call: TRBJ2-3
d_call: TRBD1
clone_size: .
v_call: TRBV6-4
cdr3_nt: TGTGCCAGCAGTGACGGGACAGGCACAGATACGCAGTATTTT
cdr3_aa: CASSDGTGTDTQYF

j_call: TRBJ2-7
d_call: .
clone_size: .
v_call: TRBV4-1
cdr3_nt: TGCGCCAGCAGCCAAGATAGGGTCGCTGGTCGCTTTTTCTACGAGCAGTACTTC
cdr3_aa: CASSQDRVAGRFFYEQYF

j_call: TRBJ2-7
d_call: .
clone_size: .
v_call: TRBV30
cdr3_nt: TGTGCCTGGGCCGACAGATTATACGAGCAGTACTTC
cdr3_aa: CAWADRLYEQYF

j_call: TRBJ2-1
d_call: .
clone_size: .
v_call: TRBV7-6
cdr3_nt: TGTGCCAGCAGCTTAGTAGCATTGAGCTACAATGAGCAGTTCTTC
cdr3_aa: CASSLVALSYNEQFF

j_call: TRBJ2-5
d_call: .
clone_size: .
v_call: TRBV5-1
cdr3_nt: TGCGCCAGCAGCTTGTTTGCGGGAGAGACCCAGTACTTC
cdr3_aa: CASSLFAGETQYF

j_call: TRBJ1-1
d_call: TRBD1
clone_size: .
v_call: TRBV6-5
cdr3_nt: TGTGCCAGCAGTTACCAGGGGGGCACTGAAGCTTTCTTT
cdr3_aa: CASSYQGGTEAFF

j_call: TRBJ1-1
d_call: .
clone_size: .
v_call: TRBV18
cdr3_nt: TGTGCCAGCTCACCAACAACAGGGCATTCAGCTTTCTTT
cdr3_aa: CASSPTTGHSAFF

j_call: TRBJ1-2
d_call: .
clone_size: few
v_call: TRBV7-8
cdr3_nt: TGTGCCAGCAGCTTAGATAGGGGTCCGCTCTATGGCTACACCTTC
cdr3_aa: CASSLDRGPLYGYTF

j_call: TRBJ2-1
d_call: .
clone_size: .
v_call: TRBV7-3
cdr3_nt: TGTGCCAGCAGCTTATTCTTTTCGGATGAGCAGTTCTTC
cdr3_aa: CASSLFFSDEQFF

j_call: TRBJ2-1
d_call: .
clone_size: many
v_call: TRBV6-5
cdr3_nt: TGTGCCAGCAGTTACTTGCCGGCCAGGGAGAATGAGCAGTTCTTC
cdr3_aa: CASSYLPARENEQFF

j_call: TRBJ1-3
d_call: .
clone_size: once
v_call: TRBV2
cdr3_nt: TGTGCCAGCAGTGGAGAAGGGGTGTGGGCGGAAGGAAACACCATATATTTT
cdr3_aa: CASSGEGVWAEGNTIYF

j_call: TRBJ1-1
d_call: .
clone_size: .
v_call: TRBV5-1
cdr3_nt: TGCGCCAGCAGGGGAATCGAGAACACTGAAGCTTTCTTT
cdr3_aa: CASRGIENTEAFF

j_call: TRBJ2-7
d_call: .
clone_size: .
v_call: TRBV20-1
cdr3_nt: TGCAGTGCCTGGGACGGCTACGAGCAGTACTTC
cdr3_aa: CSAWDGYEQYF

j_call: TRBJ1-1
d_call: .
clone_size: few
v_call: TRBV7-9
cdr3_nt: TGTGCCAGCAGCCCTAGGGGGGGGCGTAAGGCTTTCTTT
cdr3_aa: CASSPRGGRKAFF

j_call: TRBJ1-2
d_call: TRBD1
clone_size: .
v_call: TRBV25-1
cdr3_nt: TGTGCCAGCAGTGAAACAGGGGAGGCTTATGGCTACACCTTC
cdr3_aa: CASSETGEAYGYTF

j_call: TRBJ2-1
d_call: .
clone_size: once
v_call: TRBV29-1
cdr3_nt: TGCAGCGTCGTCCGAAGGGACCGGGAACCTAATGAGCAGTTCTTC
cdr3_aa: CSVVRRDREPNEQFF

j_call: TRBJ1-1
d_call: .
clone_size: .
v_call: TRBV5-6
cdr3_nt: TGTGCCAGTTCCCCAGCCGACCTCGGGAACACTGAAGCTTTCTTT
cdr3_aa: CASSPADLGNTEAFF

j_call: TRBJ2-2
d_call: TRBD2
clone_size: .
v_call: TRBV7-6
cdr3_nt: TGTGCCAGCAGCGATGCGGGAGGGAACACCGGGGAGCTGTTTTTT
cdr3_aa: CASSDAGGNTGELFF

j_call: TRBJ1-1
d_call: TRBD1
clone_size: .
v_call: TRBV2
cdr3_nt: TGTGCCAGCACGGGCAGGGGGATTAACACTGAAGCTTTCTTT
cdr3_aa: CASTGRGINTEAFF

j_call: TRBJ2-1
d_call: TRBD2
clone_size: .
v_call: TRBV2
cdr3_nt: TGTGCCAGCACAGGACTAGCGGGAGTTGTCAATGAGCAGTTCTTC
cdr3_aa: CASTGLAGVVNEQFF